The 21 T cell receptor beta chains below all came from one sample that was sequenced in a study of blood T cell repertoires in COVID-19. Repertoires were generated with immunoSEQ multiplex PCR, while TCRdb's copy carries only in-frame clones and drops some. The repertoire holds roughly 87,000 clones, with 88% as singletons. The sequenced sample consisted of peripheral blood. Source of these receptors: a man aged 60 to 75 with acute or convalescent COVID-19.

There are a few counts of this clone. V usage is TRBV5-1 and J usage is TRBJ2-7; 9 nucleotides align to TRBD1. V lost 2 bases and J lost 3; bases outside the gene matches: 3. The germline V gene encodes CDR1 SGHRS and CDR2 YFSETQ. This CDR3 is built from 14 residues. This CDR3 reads CASSFKTGGYEQYF. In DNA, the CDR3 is TGCGCCAGCAGCTTTAAGACAGGGGGCTACGAGCAGTACTTC. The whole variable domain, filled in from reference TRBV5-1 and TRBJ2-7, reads KAGVTQTPRYLIKTRGQQVTLSCSPISGHRSVSWYQQTPGQGLQFLFEYFSETQRNKGNFPGRFSGRQFSNSRSEMNVSTLELGDSALYLCASSFKTGGYEQYFGPGTRLTVT.

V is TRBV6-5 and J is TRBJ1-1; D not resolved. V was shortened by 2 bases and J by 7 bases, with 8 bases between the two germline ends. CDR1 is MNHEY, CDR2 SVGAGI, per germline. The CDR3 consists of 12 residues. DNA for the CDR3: TGTGCCAGCAGTTACCCTGCCGGTGAAGCTTTCTTT. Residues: CASSYPAGEAFF.

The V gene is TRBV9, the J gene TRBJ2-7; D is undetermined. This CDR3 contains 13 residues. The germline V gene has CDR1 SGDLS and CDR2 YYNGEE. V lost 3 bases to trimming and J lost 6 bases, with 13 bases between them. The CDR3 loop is CASSGETTGEQYF. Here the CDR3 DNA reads TGTGCCAGCAGCGGAGAAACCACGGGCGAGCAGTACTTC.

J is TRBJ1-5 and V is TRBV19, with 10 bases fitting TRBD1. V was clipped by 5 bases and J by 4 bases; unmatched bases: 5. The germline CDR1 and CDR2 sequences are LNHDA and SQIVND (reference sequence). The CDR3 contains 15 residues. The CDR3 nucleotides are TGTGCCAGTAGTGACAGGGGGCAGGGAAATCAGCCCCAGCATTTT. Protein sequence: CASSDRGQGNQPQHF.

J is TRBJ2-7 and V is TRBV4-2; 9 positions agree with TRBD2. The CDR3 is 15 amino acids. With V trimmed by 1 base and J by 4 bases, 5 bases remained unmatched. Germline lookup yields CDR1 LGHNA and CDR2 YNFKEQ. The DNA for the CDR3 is TGTGCCAGCAGCCAAGGGATAGCGGGAGATTACGAGCAGTACTTC. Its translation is CASSQGIAGDYEQYF.

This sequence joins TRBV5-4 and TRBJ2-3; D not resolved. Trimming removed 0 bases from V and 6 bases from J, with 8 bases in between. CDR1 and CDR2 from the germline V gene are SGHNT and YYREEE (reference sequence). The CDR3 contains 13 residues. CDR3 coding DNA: TGTGCCAGCAGCTTGGAGGCGAGGGATACGCAGTATTTT. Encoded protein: CASSLEARDTQYF.

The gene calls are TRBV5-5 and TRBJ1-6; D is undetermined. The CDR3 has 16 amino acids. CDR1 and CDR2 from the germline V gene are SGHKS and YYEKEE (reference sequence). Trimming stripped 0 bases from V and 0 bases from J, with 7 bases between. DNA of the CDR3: TGTGCCAGCAGCTTGGGAGGAGGCTCCTATAATTCACCCCTCCACTTT. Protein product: CASSLGGGSYNSPLHF.

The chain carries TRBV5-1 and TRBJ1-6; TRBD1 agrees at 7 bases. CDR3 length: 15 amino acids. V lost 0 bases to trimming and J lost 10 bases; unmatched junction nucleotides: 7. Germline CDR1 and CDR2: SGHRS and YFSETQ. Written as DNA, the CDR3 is TGCGCCAGCAGCTTGGATCCGACAGGGAGCTCACCCCTCCACTTT. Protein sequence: CASSLDPTGSSPLHF.

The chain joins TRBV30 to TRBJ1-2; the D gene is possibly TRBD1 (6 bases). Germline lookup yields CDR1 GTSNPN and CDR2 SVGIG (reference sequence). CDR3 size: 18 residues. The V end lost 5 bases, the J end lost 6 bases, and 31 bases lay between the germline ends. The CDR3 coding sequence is TGTGCCTGGGTACTCGGGAAGACAGGTACAGCTTGGTTGGATGGCTACACCTTC. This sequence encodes CAWVLGKTGTAWLDGYTF.

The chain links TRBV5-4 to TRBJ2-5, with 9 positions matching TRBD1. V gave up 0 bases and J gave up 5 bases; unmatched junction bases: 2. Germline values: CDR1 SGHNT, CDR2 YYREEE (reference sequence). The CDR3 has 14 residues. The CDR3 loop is CASSLGQGGETQYF. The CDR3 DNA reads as TGTGCCAGCAGCTTGGGACAGGGGGGGGAGACCCAGTACTTC.

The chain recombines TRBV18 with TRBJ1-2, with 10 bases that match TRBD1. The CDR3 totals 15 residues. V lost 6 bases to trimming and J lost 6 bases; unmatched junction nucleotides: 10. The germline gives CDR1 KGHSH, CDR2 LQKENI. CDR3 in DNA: TGTGCCAGCTCCCAAGCTCGACAGGGGGCTCATGGCTACACCTTC. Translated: CASSQARQGAHGYTF.

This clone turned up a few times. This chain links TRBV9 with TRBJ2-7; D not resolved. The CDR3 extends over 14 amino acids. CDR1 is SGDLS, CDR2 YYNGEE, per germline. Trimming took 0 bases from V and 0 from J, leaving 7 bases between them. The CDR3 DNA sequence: TGTGCCAGCAGCGTAGGAGTCGGCTCCTACGAGCAGTACTTC. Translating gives CASSVGVGSYEQYF. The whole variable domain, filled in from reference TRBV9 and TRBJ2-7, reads DSGVTQTPKHLITATGQRVTLRCSPRSGDLSVYWYQQSLDQGLQFLIQYYNGEERAKGNILERFSAQQFPDLHSELNLSSLELGDSALYFCASSVGVGSYEQYFGPGTRLTVT.

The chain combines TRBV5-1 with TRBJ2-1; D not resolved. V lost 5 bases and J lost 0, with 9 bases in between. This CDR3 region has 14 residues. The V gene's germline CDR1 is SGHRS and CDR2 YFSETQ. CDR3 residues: CASREQGSYNEQFF. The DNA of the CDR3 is TGCGCCAGCAGGGAGCAAGGCTCCTACAATGAGCAGTTCTTC.

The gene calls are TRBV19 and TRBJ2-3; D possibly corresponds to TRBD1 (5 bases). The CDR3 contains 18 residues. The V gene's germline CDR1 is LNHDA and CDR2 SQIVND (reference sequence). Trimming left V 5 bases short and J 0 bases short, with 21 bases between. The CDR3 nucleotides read TGTGCCAGTAGTGATGCCAGGGCTTGGGCTCGGAGCACAGATACGCAGTATTTT. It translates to CASSDARAWARSTDTQYF.

Here the CDR3 reads CASRSTGGEQYF. CDR3 nucleotide sequence: TGTGCCAGCAGGTCTACAGGGGGCGAGCAGTACTTC. The gene calls are TRBV6-5 and TRBJ2-7; 8 nucleotides agree with TRBD1. This CDR3 has 12 amino acids. CDR1 and CDR2 (germline): MNHEY, SVGAGI. J lost 6 bases, V lost 6 bases, and 4 bases had no gene match.

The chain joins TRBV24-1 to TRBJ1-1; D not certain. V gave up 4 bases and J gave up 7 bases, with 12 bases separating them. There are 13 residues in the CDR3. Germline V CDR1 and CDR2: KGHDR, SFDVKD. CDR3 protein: CATSDQREGEAFF. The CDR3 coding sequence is TGTGCCACCAGTGACCAACGGGAGGGTGAAGCTTTCTTT.

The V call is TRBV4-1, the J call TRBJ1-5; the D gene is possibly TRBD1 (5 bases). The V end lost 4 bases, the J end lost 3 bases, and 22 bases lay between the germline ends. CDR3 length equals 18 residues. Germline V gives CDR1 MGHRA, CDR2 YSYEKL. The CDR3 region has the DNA TGCGCCAGCAGCCCGACTGAACGGGGGGGGGTTGACAATCAGCCCCAGCATTTT. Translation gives CASSPTERGGVDNQPQHF.

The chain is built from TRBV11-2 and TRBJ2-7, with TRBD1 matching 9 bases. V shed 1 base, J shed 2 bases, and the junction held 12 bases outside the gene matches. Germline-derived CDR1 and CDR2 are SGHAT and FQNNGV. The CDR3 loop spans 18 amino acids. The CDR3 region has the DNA TGTGCCAGCAGCTTAGCGAGGGACAGGGTGGTGAGGGCCTACGAGCAGTACTTC. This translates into CASSLARDRVVRAYEQYF.

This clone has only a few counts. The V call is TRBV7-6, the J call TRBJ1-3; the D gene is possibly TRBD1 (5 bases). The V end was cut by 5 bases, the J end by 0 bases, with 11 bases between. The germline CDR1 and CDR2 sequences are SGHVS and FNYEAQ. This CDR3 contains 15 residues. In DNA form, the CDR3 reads TGTGCCAGCAGCCTGGGGGGTTACTCTGGAAACACCATATATTTT. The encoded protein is CASSLGGYSGNTIYF.

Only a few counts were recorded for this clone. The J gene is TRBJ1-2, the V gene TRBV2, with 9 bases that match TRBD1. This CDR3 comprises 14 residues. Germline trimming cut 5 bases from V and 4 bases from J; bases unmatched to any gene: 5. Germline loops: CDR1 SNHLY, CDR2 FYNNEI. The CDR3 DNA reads TGTGCCAGCAGTCTACAGGGGGCTAGCTATGGCTACACCTTC. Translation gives CASSLQGASYGYTF.

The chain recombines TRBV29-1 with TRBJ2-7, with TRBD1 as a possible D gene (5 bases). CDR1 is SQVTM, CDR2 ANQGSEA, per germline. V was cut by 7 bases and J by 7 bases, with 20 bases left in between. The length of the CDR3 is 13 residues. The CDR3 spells CSALDLGLGEQYF. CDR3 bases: TGCAGCGCTCTTGATTTGGGGCTGGGTGAGCAGTACTTC.